This T cell receptor beta chain was captured in a study of blood T cell repertoires in COVID-19. As for the study in general: Acute and convalescent COVID-19 specimens originated in the United States, Italy and Spain. In each case, the material was cDNA or gDNA derived from T cells, B-cell-depleted T cells, or PBMCs.

This clone was observed once. J was trimmed by 6 bases and V by 1 base; bases with no gene match: 3. This CDR3 has 15 amino acids. The germline CDR1 and CDR2 sequences are KGHSH and LQKENI. The authors' processing: Amplification of reference gene primers provided the estimated nucleated cell counts. Profiled with immunoSEQ multiplex PCR; TCRdb holds only in-frame clones, not every one. For V, J and clone size, that table is used; D and trimming come from the DNA. The sample consists of tens of thousands of clones, about four fifths of them appearing once. V gene TRBV18 combines with J gene TRBJ1-6; 7 bases line up with TRBD1. The clonotype comes from a man between 70 and 80 years old with acute or convalescent COVID-19. Sequenced sample: peripheral blood. This CDR3 reads CASSPLGQVNSPLHF. Here the CDR3 DNA reads TGTGCCAGCTCACCACTTGGACAGGTTAATTCACCCCTCCACTTT.